The 15 T cell receptor beta chains below were found in one sample sequenced in a study of blood T cell repertoires in COVID-19 (dated by TCRdb to about 2020). Library construction relied on the immunoSEQ multiplex PCR assay. What TCRdb holds here is the immuneACCESS table cut down to in-frame rearrangements. Part of the clones is not present; checked against another copy, under half of the missing clones reflect an unresolved V gene, and the others are unexplained. The sample has roughly 70,000 clones on record, roughly 90% of them singletons. The top ten clones comprise less than 6% of the sample. Sequencing was carried out using peripheral blood. The receptors originated from a woman aged 60-75 years with active COVID-19.

The V and J genes are TRBV6-1 and TRBJ2-1, with D perhaps matching TRBD1 (5 bases). This CDR3 comprises 14 residues. CDR1 MNHNS and CDR2 SASEGT come from the germline V gene. V was pared by 3 bases and J by 8 bases, with 14 bases between. CDR3 DNA sequence: TGTGCCAGCAGTGATTGGCAGGGTCGCGATGAGCAGTTCTTC. It translates to CASSDWQGRDEQFF.

A single count supports this clone. The chain links TRBV18 to TRBJ2-5, with 16 bases matching TRBD2. From germline, CDR1 is KGHSH and CDR2 LQKENI. Trimming removed 2 bases from V and 5 bases from J; junction bases left unmatched: 8. The CDR3 totals 18 residues. The CDR3 is CASSPIGTSGRALETQYF. DNA of the CDR3: TGTGCCAGCTCACCAATCGGGACTAGCGGGAGGGCCCTTGAGACCCAGTACTTC.

The gene calls are TRBV6-5 and TRBJ2-3; D possibly corresponds to TRBD2 (5 bases). The CDR3 sequence is 16 residues long. The germline CDR1 and CDR2 sequences are MNHEY and SVGAGI. Between the trimmed V and J ends, which lost 0 bases and 0 bases, there was a span of 10 bases. CDR3: CASSYSSGYSTDTQYF. CDR3 in DNA: TGTGCCAGCAGTTACTCGAGCGGTTATAGCACAGATACGCAGTATTTT.

This sequence joins TRBV9 and TRBJ2-7; possibly TRBD2 for D (6 bases). CDR3 size: 13 residues. Germline V gene sequence: CDR1 SGDLS, CDR2 YYNGEE. V was shortened by 4 bases and J by 5 bases, with 13 bases between the two germline ends. The CDR3 reads CASSLSLAHEQYF. The CDR3 DNA reads TGTGCCAGCAGCCTAAGCCTAGCGCACGAGCAGTACTTC. The entire variable domain, with the rest obtained from reference TRBV9 and TRBJ2-7, is as follows: DSGVTQTPKHLITATGQRVTLRCSPRSGDLSVYWYQQSLDQGLQFLIQYYNGEERAKGNILERFSAQQFPDLHSELNLSSLELGDSALYFCASSLSLAHEQYFGPGTRLTVT.

The V call is TRBV5-4, the J call TRBJ2-7, with a weak D call TRBD1 (7 bases). The V gene lost 4 bases and the J gene lost 4 bases, with 21 bases spanning the gap. Looked up from germline, CDR1 is SGHNT and CDR2 is YYREEE (reference sequence). The CDR3 runs 16 residues. The CDR3 sequence: CASSGGVRQGLYEQYF. The CDR3 nucleotides read TGTGCCAGCAGCGGGGGTGTAAGACAGGGACTGTACGAGCAGTACTTC.

The chain links TRBV5-8 to TRBJ1-5; D gene unclear. The CDR3 runs to 15 residues. The V gene lost 4 bases and the J gene lost 3 bases, with 14 bases spanning the gap. Per the germline V gene, CDR1 is SGHTS and CDR2 is YDEGEE. The CDR3 sequence is CASSPRGDFNQPQHF. The CDR3 nucleotides read TGTGCCAGCAGCCCCCGCGGGGATTTCAATCAGCCCCAGCATTTT.

This rearrangement joins TRBV11-3 to TRBJ2-2, with TRBD2 matching over 10 bases. The V segment lost 4 bases and the J segment 3 bases; nucleotides outside the gene matches: 8. Germline values: CDR1 SGHNT, CDR2 YENEEA. The CDR3 extends over 17 amino acids. The CDR3 loop is CASSSPGTSVDTGELFF. The CDR3 DNA reads as TGTGCCAGCAGCTCACCTGGGACTAGCGTTGACACCGGGGAGCTGTTTTTT.

This clone was recorded once. This sequence joins TRBV30 and TRBJ2-6; a weak D match, TRBD2 (6 bases). This CDR3 has 15 residues. V was clipped by 5 bases and J by 7 bases, with 18 bases between them. Germline assignment: CDR1 GTSNPN and CDR2 SVGIG (reference sequence). CDR3 DNA: TGTGCCTGGGGTCGGGCGGGGACCGGAGCCAACGTCCTGACTTTC. Translation: CAWGRAGTGANVLTF. Based on the CDR3 plus reference TRBV30 and TRBJ2-6, the full variable domain is SQTIHQWPATLVQPVGSPLSLECTVEGTSNPNLYWYRQAAGRGLQLLFYSVGIGQISSEVPQNLSASRPQDRQFILSSKKLLLSDSGFYLCAWGRAGTGANVLTFGAGSRLTVL.

Comments on this clone: The junction departs from the called germline gene at one end, perhaps through a read error. J is TRBJ2-4 and V is TRBV10-2, with TRBD2 matching over 11 bases. The CDR3 is made up of 13 amino acids. CDR1 WSHSY and CDR2 SAAADI come from the germline V gene. The chain's CDR3 is CASRGSGRAAFDF. DNA for the CDR3: TGCGCCAGCAGGGGTAGCGGGAGGGCAGCGTTCGACTTC.

The V gene is TRBV21-1, the J gene TRBJ2-2; the table's D call of TRBD1 was not tested on the DNA. TRBV21-1 constitutes a pseudogene. The CDR3 is 20 amino acids. The CDR3 is CASSISLFGQGPTNTGELFF. The DNA of the CDR3 is TGTGCCAGCAGCATATCCCTTTTTGGACAGGGCCCGACGAACACCGGGGAGCTGTTTTTT.

The genes are TRBV3-1 (or the pseudogene TRBV3-2) and TRBJ1-6; 9 bases match TRBD1. Losses at the gene ends were 4 bases for V and 8 bases for J; bases not matched to a gene: 9. Per germline, CDR1 LGHDT and CDR2 YNNKEL (reference sequence). This CDR3 contains 16 residues. Written as DNA, the CDR3 is TGTGCCAGCAGCCCCTCGGGACAGGGACTCGATTCACCCCTCCACTTT. Its protein product is CASSPSGQGLDSPLHF.

This chain connects TRBV5-4 to TRBJ2-1, with D possibly TRBD1 on 5 matching bases. This CDR3 spans 15 amino acids. Per the germline V gene, CDR1 is SGHNT and CDR2 is YYREEE (reference sequence). Trimming pared 3 bases from V and 0 bases from J, leaving 10 bases between. The CDR3 nucleotides are TGTGCCAGCAGCTCTACAGGAGTCTCCTACAATGAGCAGTTCTTC. It specifies CASSSTGVSYNEQFF.

The V call is TRBV28, the J call TRBJ2-5; TRBD2 agrees at 7 bases. Unmatched junction bases numbered 19, after V lost 4 bases and J lost 2 bases. CDR1 and CDR2 (germline): MDHEN, SYDVKM. The CDR3 runs to 19 residues. The CDR3 DNA follows: TGTGCCAGCAGTTCTCCCCTGGCGAGGGCGGGAGCCGGGCAAGAGACCCAGTACTTC. Its protein is CASSSPLARAGAGQETQYF.

The table lists this clone with a count of one. This chain joins TRBV4-1 and TRBJ1-3; weak D call: TRBD1 (5 bases). This CDR3 is built from 16 residues. Germline-derived CDR1 and CDR2 are MGHRA and YSYEKL. V gave up 4 bases and J gave up 3 bases, with 16 bases separating them. CDR3 sequence reads: CASSLPRSRGGNTIYF. CDR3 sequence (DNA): TGCGCCAGCAGCCTCCCTCGAAGTAGGGGTGGAAACACCATATATTTT.

As DNA, the CDR3 is TGTGCCAGCAGTACGCCTTCCCTTACAGGGGGAGGGGCCAACGTCCTGACTTTC. The encoded protein is CASSTPSLTGGGANVLTF. The V and J genes are TRBV27 and TRBJ2-6, with TRBD1 matching 8 bases. V shed 5 bases and J 4 bases; nucleotides not matched to a gene: 13. The CDR3 is made up of 18 amino acids. CDR1 and CDR2 from the germline V gene are MNHEY and SMNVEV (reference sequence).